These 10 T cell receptor beta chains share one sample of origin, sequenced in a study of long-term antiretroviral therapy in people with HIV. Sequencing relied on immunoSEQ assay v3.0, run at survey level. Data came from immunoSEQ multiplex PCR; TCRdb stores just in-frame clones and leaves some out. This table has about 34,000 clones, nearly 95% appearing once. Material: unsorted PBMCs, obtained approximately 5 years after starting antiretroviral therapy. These receptors were obtained from a woman between 50 and 59 years old with HIV.

This clone came up once. The chain links TRBV15 to TRBJ1-2; D is unclear. There are 12 residues in the CDR3. Germline assignment: CDR1 LNHNV and CDR2 YYDKDF (reference sequence). The ends were cut back, 1 base at V and 9 bases at J, with 9 bases in the middle. As DNA, the CDR3 is TGTGCCACCAGCAGAGGTCAAGGGAGCTACACCTTC. Residues: CATSRGQGSYTF.

The chain recombines TRBV5-4 with TRBJ1-6, with unresolved D. The CDR3 extends over 16 amino acids. The V gene lost 1 base and the J gene lost 0 bases, with 8 bases spanning the gap. CDR1 is SGHNT, CDR2 YYREEE, per germline (reference sequence). CDR3 nucleotides: TGTGCCAGCAGCTTGTCCTCCCGCTCCTATAATTCACCCCTCCACTTT. This encodes CASSLSSRSYNSPLHF.

This rearrangement joins TRBV5-1 to TRBJ2-6; perhaps TRBD2 as D (5 bases). CDR1 is SGHRS and CDR2 is YFSETQ in the germline V gene. V was trimmed by 0 bases and J by 1 base, leaving 8 bases between them. The CDR3 contains 16 residues. Here the CDR3 reads CASSLARGSGANVLTF. Here the CDR3 DNA reads TGCGCCAGCAGCTTGGCCCGGGGATCTGGGGCCAACGTCCTGACTTTC.

This rearrangement joins TRBV2 to TRBJ1-1; a weak D match, TRBD1 (6 bases). The V end was cut by 4 bases, the J end by 1 base, with 16 bases between. This CDR3 comprises 16 residues. Germline lookup yields CDR1 SNHLY and CDR2 FYNNEI. The CDR3 DNA reads TGTGCCAGCAGTGGGTTTACAGGGTTAGGGAACACTGAAGCTTTCTTT. Translating it yields CASSGFTGLGNTEAFF.

J is TRBJ1-4 and V is TRBV4-1; tentative D call: TRBD1 (5 bases). The V gene lost 0 bases and the J gene lost 6 bases, with 20 bases spanning the gap. The CDR3 covers 18 residues. CDR1 MGHRA and CDR2 YSYEKL come from the germline V gene. CDR3 amino acids: CASSQERGTLGLYEKLFF. The CDR3 nucleotides read TGCGCCAGCAGCCAAGAACGGGGCACCCTAGGCTTATATGAAAAACTGTTTTTT.

The chain links TRBV15 to TRBJ2-6; D remains unclear. Trimming stripped 0 bases from V and 1 base from J, with 7 bases between. The CDR3 is 16 residues long. Per germline, CDR1 LNHNV and CDR2 YYDKDF (reference sequence). The CDR3 DNA follows: TGTGCCACCAGCAGAGATCGGCAGTCTGGGGCCAACGTCCTGACTTTC. Its translation is CATSRDRQSGANVLTF.

The chain recombines TRBV19 with TRBJ2-7; tentatively, D is TRBD1 (6 bases). V was trimmed by 4 bases and J by 4 bases, leaving 14 bases between them. The CDR3 loop spans 14 amino acids. Per germline, CDR1 LNHDA and CDR2 SQIVND (reference sequence). The CDR3 sequence: CASSTAQRGYEQYF. In DNA form, the CDR3 reads TGTGCCAGTAGTACCGCCCAAAGGGGGTACGAGCAGTACTTC.

The chain recombines TRBV7-3 with TRBJ2-6; no clear D. Per germline, CDR1 SGHTA and CDR2 FQGTGA. The CDR3 consists of 14 residues. V gave up 4 bases and J gave up 0 bases, with 4 bases separating them. Here the CDR3 reads CASSYHSGANVLTF. The CDR3 coding sequence is TGTGCCAGCAGCTACCACTCTGGGGCCAACGTCCTGACTTTC.

The V and J genes are TRBV5-6 and TRBJ1-2, with 10 bases lining up with TRBD1. Per the germline V gene, CDR1 is SGHDT and CDR2 is YYEEEE. The J segment lost 6 bases and the V segment lost 0 bases, leaving 5 bases of the junction unmatched. The CDR3 has 15 amino acids. The CDR3 reads CASSLGQGASDGYTF. In nucleotides, the CDR3 is TGTGCCAGCAGCTTGGGACAGGGGGCTAGTGATGGCTACACCTTC.

CDR3 loop: CASSLHEVGTEAFF. CDR3 in DNA: TGTGCCAGCAGCCTACACGAGGTGGGGACTGAAGCTTTCTTT. The chain couples TRBV7-9 to TRBJ1-1, with D hard to call. This CDR3 has 14 residues. CDR1 is SEHNR and CDR2 is FQNEAQ in the germline V gene (reference sequence). V was shortened by 5 bases and J by 5 bases, with 15 bases between the two germline ends.